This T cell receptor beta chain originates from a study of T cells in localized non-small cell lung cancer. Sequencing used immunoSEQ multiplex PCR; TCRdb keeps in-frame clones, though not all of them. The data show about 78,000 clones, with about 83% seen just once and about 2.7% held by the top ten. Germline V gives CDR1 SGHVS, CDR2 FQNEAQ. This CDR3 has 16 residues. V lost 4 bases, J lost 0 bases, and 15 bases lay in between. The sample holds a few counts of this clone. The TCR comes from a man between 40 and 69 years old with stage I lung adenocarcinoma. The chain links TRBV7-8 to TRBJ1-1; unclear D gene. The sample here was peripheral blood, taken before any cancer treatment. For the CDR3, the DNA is TGTGCCAGCAGCTCCTTATCTTCGGGTTTGAACACTGAAGCTTTCTTT. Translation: CASSSLSSGLNTEAFF.